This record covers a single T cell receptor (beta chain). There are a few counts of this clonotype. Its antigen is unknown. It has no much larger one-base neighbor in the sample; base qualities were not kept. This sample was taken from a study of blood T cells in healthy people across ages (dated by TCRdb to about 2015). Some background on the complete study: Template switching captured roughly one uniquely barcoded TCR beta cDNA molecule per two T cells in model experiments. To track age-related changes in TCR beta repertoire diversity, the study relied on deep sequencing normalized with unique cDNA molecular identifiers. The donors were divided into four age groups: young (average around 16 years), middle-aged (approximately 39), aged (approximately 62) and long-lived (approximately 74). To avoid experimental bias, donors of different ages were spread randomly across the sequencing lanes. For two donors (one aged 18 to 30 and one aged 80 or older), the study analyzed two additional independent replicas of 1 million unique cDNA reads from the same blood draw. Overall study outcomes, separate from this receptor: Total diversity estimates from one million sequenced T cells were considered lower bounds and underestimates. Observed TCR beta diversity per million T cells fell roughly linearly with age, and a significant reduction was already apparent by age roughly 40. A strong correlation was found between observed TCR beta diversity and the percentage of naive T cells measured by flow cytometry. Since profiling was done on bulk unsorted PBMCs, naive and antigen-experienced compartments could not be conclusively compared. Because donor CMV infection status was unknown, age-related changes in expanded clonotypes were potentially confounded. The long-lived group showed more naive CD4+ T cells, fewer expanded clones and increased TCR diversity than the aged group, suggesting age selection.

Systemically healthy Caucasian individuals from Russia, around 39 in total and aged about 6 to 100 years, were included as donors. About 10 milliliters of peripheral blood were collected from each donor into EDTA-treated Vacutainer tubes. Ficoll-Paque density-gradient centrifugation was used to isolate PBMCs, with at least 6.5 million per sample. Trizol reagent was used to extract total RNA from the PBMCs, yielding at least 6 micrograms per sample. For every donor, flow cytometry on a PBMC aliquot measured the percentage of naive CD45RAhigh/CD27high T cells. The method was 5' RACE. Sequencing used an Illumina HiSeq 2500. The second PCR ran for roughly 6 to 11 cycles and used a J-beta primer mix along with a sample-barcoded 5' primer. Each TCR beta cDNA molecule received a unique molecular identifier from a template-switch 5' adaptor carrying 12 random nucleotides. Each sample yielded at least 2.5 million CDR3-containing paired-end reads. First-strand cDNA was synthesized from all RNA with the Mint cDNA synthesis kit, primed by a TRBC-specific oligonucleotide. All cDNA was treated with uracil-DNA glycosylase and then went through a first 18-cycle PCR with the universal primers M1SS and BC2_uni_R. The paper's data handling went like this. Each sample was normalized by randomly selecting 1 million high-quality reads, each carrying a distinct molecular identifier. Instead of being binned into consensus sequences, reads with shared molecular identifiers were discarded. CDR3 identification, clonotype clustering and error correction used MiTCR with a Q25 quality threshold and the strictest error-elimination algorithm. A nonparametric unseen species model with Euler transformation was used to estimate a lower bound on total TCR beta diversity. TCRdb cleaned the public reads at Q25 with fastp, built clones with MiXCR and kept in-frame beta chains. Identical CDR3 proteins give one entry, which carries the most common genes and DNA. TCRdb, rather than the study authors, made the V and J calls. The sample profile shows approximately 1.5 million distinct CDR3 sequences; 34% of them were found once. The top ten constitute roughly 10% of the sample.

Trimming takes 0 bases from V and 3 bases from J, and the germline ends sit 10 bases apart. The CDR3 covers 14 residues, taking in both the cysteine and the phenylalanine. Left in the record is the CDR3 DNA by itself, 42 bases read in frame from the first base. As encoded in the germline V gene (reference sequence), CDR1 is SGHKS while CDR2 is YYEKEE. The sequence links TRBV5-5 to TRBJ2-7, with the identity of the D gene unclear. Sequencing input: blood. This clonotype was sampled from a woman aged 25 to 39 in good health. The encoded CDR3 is CASSLAVLNYEQYF. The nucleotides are TGTGCCAGCAGCTTGGCAGTCCTAAACTACGAGCAGTACTTC.